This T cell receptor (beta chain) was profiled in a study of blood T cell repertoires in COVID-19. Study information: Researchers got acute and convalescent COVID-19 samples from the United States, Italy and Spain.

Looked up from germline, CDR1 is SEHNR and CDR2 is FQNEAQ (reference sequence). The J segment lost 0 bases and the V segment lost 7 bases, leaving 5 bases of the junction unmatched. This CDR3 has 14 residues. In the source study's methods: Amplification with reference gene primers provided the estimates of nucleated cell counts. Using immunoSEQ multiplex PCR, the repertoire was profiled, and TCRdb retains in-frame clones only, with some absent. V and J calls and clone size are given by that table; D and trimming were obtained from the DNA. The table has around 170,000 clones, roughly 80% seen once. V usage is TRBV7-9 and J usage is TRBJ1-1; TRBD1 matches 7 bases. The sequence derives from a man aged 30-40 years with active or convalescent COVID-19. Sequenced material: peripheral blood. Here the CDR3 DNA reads TGTGCCAGCACCGAGACAGGGCTGAACACTGAAGCTTTCTTT. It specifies CASTETGLNTEAFF.